Reported below is one T cell receptor (beta chain). In Seattle, patients joined the study during active infection and were tracked longitudinally. Per the germline V gene, CDR1 is SGHDN and CDR2 is FVKESK. V was clipped by 2 bases and J by 4 bases, with 17 bases between them. The CDR3 consists of 16 residues. Authors' processing steps: Reference gene primers were amplified, and this amplification served to estimate nucleated cell counts. Using immunoSEQ multiplex PCR, the repertoire was profiled, and TCRdb retains in-frame clones only, with some absent. V, J and clone size are those of that table, while D and trimming were read from the DNA. The table lists about 220,000 clones, about 82% of them singletons. The data were taken from a study of blood T cell repertoires in COVID-19. At the level of the study: Sample material is recorded as cDNA or gDNA derived from T cells, B-cell-depleted T cells, or PBMCs.

Sequencing was carried out using peripheral blood. The chain joins TRBV14 to TRBJ1-2; unclear D gene. This sequence was found in a woman aged 65 to 85 with COVID-19, enrolled during active disease. This CDR3 is CASSQLTSGGLYGYTF. CDR3 sequence (DNA): TGTGCCAGCAGCCAATTGACCTCGGGAGGGCTCTATGGCTACACCTTC.